The present TCR beta chain was sequenced within a study of blood T cell repertoires in COVID-19 (dated by TCRdb to between 2020 and 2021). Notes on the research overall: Samples from collaborators originated in the United States, Italy and Spain and spanned both the acute and convalescent phases of COVID-19. The prospective study material was composed of cDNA or gDNA derived from T cells, B-cell-depleted T cells, or PBMCs. Where available, HLA class I and class II types were obtained from metadata supplied by the sample provider rather than from assay-based typing. Subjects who had been exposed to COVID-19, were actively infected with it, or had recovered from it provided the deeply sampled blood TCRbeta repertoires that made up the dataset. Sample metadata almost always included a de-identified subject ID, COVID-19 status, age in years and sex. Samples came from the ongoing ImmuneRACE study (first 160 participants) plus 1,254 subjects from 6 global collaborators. The repertoires were made available in a free public database intended to serve as a resource for research on the immune response to SARS-CoV-2.

The immunoSEQ Assay, a bias-controlled multiplex PCR, was used to amplify TCRbeta CDR3 regions from genomic DNA. Per the authors' processing: The number of nucleated cells in each sample was estimated by amplification of reference gene primers within the assay. To quantify the absolute abundance of each unique TCRbeta CDR3 rearrangement, sequence reads were collapsed and filtered. Productive Simpson clonality was computed per sample as the square root of Simpson's diversity index over productive rearrangements. Drawn from immuneACCESS, this table holds only the in-frame rearrangements with V and J called that TCRdb kept. Clones are partly lost; checked studies trace under half to an unresolved V gene and leave the rest unexplained. V and J calls and clone size are copied from that table; D and trimming were computed from the DNA. The sample has approximately 430,000 clones on record, 80% to 90% of them singletons. The ten largest clonotypes hold 1.4% of the sample.

Collaborating institutions collected whole blood in K2EDTA tubes following their own protocols. For TCRbeta analysis, collaborators shipped samples in one of three forms: frozen whole blood, isolated PBMCs, or DNA extracted from either of those sample types. What the work shows at the level of the full study, not this receptor alone: How much clinical and demographic metadata was included differed by source and by participant, and the metadata was provided uncurated.

Points on this clone: Its antigen is unknown. No base qualities exist here, and no much larger clone lies one base off it.

This TCR came from a woman aged 25 to 39 with active or convalescent COVID-19. The sample comprised peripheral blood.

The CDR3 reads CASSRETGGAYSEQYF. DNA sequence: TGTGCCAGCAGCCGAGAGACAGGGGGCGCCTATTCCGAGCAGTACTTC. The rearrangement joined TRBV5-4 to TRBJ2-7; 10 bases in between match TRBD1. Including cysteine and phenylalanine, the CDR3 has 16 amino acids. Left in the record is the CDR3 DNA by itself, 48 bases read in frame from the first base. V and J are trimmed by 4 bases and 6 bases, and the gene matches miss 13 bases of the junction. The germline V gene (reference sequence) yields SGHNT for CDR1 and YYREEE for CDR2.